The 21 T cell receptor beta chains below all came from one sample that was sequenced in a study of T cells in Graves' hyperthyroidism and ophthalmopathy. It was RNA transcripts that yielded the amplified TCR beta CDR3 regions. A set of HTBI primers served as the primers for a first-round RT-PCR of the TCR CDR3. TCRdb re-called the multiplex PCR reads through MiXCR, storing one row per CDR3 protein. The repertoire holds about 360,000 distinct CDR3 sequences, approximately 13% seen once, with around a tenth in the top ten. Material for sequencing was blood. Every receptor here comes from a woman under 30 with Graves' hyperthyroidism.

This clonotype was counted many times. The chain uses TRBV20-1 and TRBJ2-1; 8 bases fit TRBD1. The CDR3 is 16 residues long. Losses at the gene ends were 6 bases for V and 0 bases for J; bases not matched to a gene: 10. The germline V gene encodes CDR1 DFQATT and CDR2 SNEGSKA (reference sequence). This chain's CDR3 is CSANGQGTFSYNEQFF. The CDR3 nucleotides are TGCAGTGCGAACGGACAGGGAACTTTCTCCTACAATGAGCAGTTCTTC.

In this sample, this clonotype turned up many times. The chain carries TRBV18 and TRBJ2-7, with D uncertain. V gave up 3 bases and J gave up 5 bases, with 8 bases separating them. Germline assignment: CDR1 KGHSH and CDR2 LQKENI. The CDR3 contains 12 residues. The CDR3 bases are TGTGCCAGCTCACCGGATACAGACGAGCAGTACTTC. Translation: CASSPDTDEQYF.

This clonotype was picked up many times. The chain carries TRBV7-8 and TRBJ2-1; D gene ambiguous. Looked up from germline, CDR1 is SGHVS and CDR2 is FQNEAQ. V shed 6 bases and J shed 0 bases, with 9 bases lying between them. This CDR3 contains 14 residues. The CDR3 nucleotides are TGTGCCAGCAGGGCCCTGGGCTCCTACAATGAGCAGTTCTTC. Translation gives CASRALGSYNEQFF. The full variable domain, in which reference TRBV7-8 and TRBJ2-1 provide the parts outside the CDR3, is GAGVSQSPRYKVAKRGQDVALRCDPISGHVSLFWYQQALGQGPEFLTYFQNEAQLDKSGLPSDRFFAERPEGSVSTLKIQRTQQEDSAVYLCASRALGSYNEQFFGPGTRLTVL.

This clonotype was recorded many times. J is TRBJ1-2 and V is TRBV27, with 7 bases aligning to TRBD1. The V and J ends lost 3 bases and 5 bases, in that order; junction bases with no gene match: 15. CDR1 and CDR2 from the germline V gene are MNHEY and SMNVEV (reference sequence). CDR3 length: 17 residues. The CDR3 sequence is CASSFQGGQGVDYGYTF. In DNA, the CDR3 is TGTGCCAGCAGTTTTCAGGGAGGTCAGGGGGTTGATTATGGCTACACCTTC.

In its sample, this clonotype was seen many times. The V gene is TRBV2, the J gene TRBJ1-5, with TRBD1 as a possible D gene (5 bases). The V gene lost 5 bases and the J gene lost 7 bases, with 12 bases spanning the gap. The CDR3 length is 13 residues. Looked up from germline, CDR1 is SNHLY and CDR2 is FYNNEI. For the CDR3, the DNA is TGTGCCAGCAGTAATTACAGGTCCCAGCCCCAGCATTTT. Protein product: CASSNYRSQPQHF. Full variable domain (rest looked up from reference TRBV2 and TRBJ1-5): EPEVTQTPSHQVTQMGQEVILRCVPISNHLYFYWYRQILGQKVEFLVSFYNNEISEKSEIFDDQFSVERPDGSNFTLKIRSTKLEDSAMYFCASSNYRSQPQHFGDGTRLSIL.

This clonotype has a handful of counts. Being one base from a much bigger clone, this may be a read error. The rearrangement uses TRBV11-2 and TRBJ1-1; D call uncertain. The CDR3 is 15 amino acids. CDR1 and CDR2 (germline): SGHAT, FQNNGV. Trimming cost V 8 bases and J 6 bases, with 22 bases left between them. The CDR3 is CASGTSYAVRAEAFF. The DNA for the CDR3 is TGTGCCAGCGGCACAAGCTATGCGGTGAGGGCTGAAGCTTTCTTT.

In this sample, this clonotype turned up a few times. This may arise from a read error, as a much more abundant clone is one base away. The chain employs TRBV6-1 and TRBJ2-7; maybe TRBD1 (5 bases). V was shortened by 6 bases and J by 3 bases, with 15 bases between the two germline ends. The length of the CDR3 is 14 residues. CDR1 is MNHNS, CDR2 SASEGT, per germline. CDR3 protein: CASRGVGAYYEQYF. Written as DNA, the CDR3 is TGTGCCAGCAGAGGGGTCGGCGCCTACTACGAGCAGTACTTC.

This sequence joins TRBV15 and TRBJ1-2; D perhaps matches TRBD1 (5 bases). Between the trimmed V and J ends, which lost 5 bases and 4 bases, there was a span of 14 bases. Germline CDR1 LNHNV, CDR2 YYDKDF (reference sequence). The CDR3 is 14 amino acids. DNA for the CDR3: TGTGCCACCAGCGTGCGGCAGGGAATCTATGGCTACACCTTC. It yields the protein CATSVRQGIYGYTF. Complete variable domain (other parts from reference TRBV15 and TRBJ1-2): DAMVIQNPRYQVTQFGKPVTLSCSQTLNHNVMYWYQQKSSQAPKLLFHYYDKDFNNEADTPDNFQSRRPNTSFCFLDIRSPGLGDTAMYLCATSVRQGIYGYTFGSGTRLTVV.

As for this clonotype: This may stem from a read error, because a much larger clone lies one nucleotide away. The J gene is TRBJ2-7, the V gene TRBV3-1, with D possibly being TRBD1 or TRBD2 (5 bases each). In germline, CDR1 is LGHDT, CDR2 YNNKEL (reference sequence). This CDR3 has 15 amino acids. V lost 4 bases and J 4 bases, leaving 17 bases between the germline ends. The CDR3 DNA sequence: TGTGCCAGCAGCCCACGGACAAGAGGGGCTTACGAGCAGTACTTC. Residues: CASSPRTRGAYEQYF.

Many counts were recorded for this clonotype. The chain couples TRBV20-1 to TRBJ2-7; TRBD2 matches 10 bases. The junction had 3 bases not matched to a gene; V was cut back by 6 bases and J by 4 bases. Germline V gene sequence: CDR1 DFQATT, CDR2 SNEGSKA (reference sequence). The CDR3 totals 12 residues. The CDR3 spells CSANSGGYEQYF. DNA for the CDR3: TGCAGTGCAAATAGCGGGGGGTACGAGCAGTACTTC.

This clonotype showed up many times. The chain uses TRBV6-1 and TRBJ1-1; 9 bases fit TRBD1. Germline CDR1 is MNHNS and CDR2 is SASEGT. V was pared by 4 bases and J by 1 base, with 4 bases of the junction left unmatched. CDR3 length: 15 amino acids. CDR3 bases: TGTGCCAGCAGTGCACAGGGGGCCTGGAACACTGAAGCTTTCTTT. This encodes CASSAQGAWNTEAFF.

This clonotype was picked up many times. The J gene is TRBJ2-7, the V gene TRBV29-1; D ambiguous. Per germline, CDR1 SQVTM and CDR2 ANQGSEA. This CDR3 region has 12 residues. The V gene lost 7 bases and the J gene lost 5 bases, with 15 bases spanning the gap. The CDR3 reads CSGAVSVHEQYF. The CDR3 bases are TGCAGCGGTGCTGTCAGTGTCCACGAGCAGTACTTC.

This chain links TRBV4-1 with TRBJ1-2; perhaps TRBD1 as D (5 bases). Looked up from germline, CDR1 is MGHRA and CDR2 is YSYEKL. V lost 3 bases, J lost 6 bases, and 14 bases lay in between. The CDR3 covers 14 residues. CDR3 loop: CASSHPGGGHGYTF. The CDR3 DNA follows: TGCGCCAGCAGCCATCCTGGCGGGGGACATGGCTACACCTTC.

This clonotype was observed a handful of times. For the CDR3, the DNA is TGTGCCAGCAGCCTAGAGACAGGAGCCAGCTACAATGAGCAGTTCTTC. Translated, it gives CASSLETGASYNEQFF. This chain uses TRBV4-2 with TRBJ2-1; perhaps TRBD1 as D (6 bases). The V gene lost 4 bases and the J gene lost 3 bases, with 16 bases spanning the gap. Germline-derived CDR1 and CDR2 are LGHNA and YNFKEQ. The CDR3 covers 16 residues.

This clonotype was observed at least ten times. The chain couples TRBV20-1 to TRBJ1-4; tentatively, D is TRBD1 (5 bases). V lost 1 base, J lost 7 bases, and 13 bases lay in between. The CDR3 loop spans 14 amino acids. CDR1 is DFQATT, CDR2 SNEGSKA, per germline (reference sequence). The CDR3 here is CSARGPRDGEKLFF. The CDR3 DNA sequence: TGCAGTGCTAGAGGTCCCCGGGACGGTGAAAAACTGTTTTTT.

The V and J genes are TRBV6-4 and TRBJ2-3, with TRBD1 matching 8 bases. V shed 2 bases, J shed 4 bases, and the junction held 5 bases outside the gene matches. This CDR3 is 15 amino acids long. Per germline, CDR1 MRHNA and CDR2 SNTAGT. The CDR3, as DNA: TGTGCCAGCAGTGACCCAGGGGGCAGTTCAGATACGCAGTATTTT. This encodes CASSDPGGSSDTQYF.

The V gene is TRBV9, the J gene TRBJ2-7; no clear D gene. The CDR3 is 13 amino acids. The germline V gene encodes CDR1 SGDLS and CDR2 YYNGEE. Trimming removed 2 bases at V and 1 base at J, with 7 bases between. The CDR3, as DNA: TGTGCCAGCAGCGTTGCCCCGTCCTACGAGCAGTACTTC. Translated, it gives CASSVAPSYEQYF.

The rearrangement links TRBV4-1 to TRBJ1-1; no reliable D call. This CDR3 has 13 amino acids. V lost 4 bases and J lost 4, with 10 bases in between. Germline V gene lookup returns CDR1 MGHRA and CDR2 YSYEKL. The CDR3 is CASSRSLSTEAFF. The CDR3 bases are TGCGCCAGCAGCCGTAGCTTAAGCACTGAAGCTTTCTTT.

This clonotype showed up many times. V usage is TRBV6-2 or TRBV6-3 and J usage is TRBJ2-5; 14 nucleotides line up with TRBD2. V shed 5 bases and J 5 bases; nucleotides not matched to a gene: 16. The CDR3 sequence is 19 residues long. From germline, CDR1 is MNHEY and CDR2 SVGEGT. The CDR3 reads CASSPVMRLAGGKEETQYF. CDR3 coding DNA: TGTGCCAGCAGTCCCGTGATGAGACTAGCGGGAGGGAAGGAGGAGACCCAGTACTTC.

This clonotype was seen ten or more times. The V and J genes are TRBV27 and TRBJ1-1; D unresolved. This CDR3 region has 15 residues. V was trimmed by 2 bases and J by 4 bases, leaving 14 bases between them. Germline V CDR1 and CDR2: MNHEY, SMNVEV (reference sequence). The DNA for the CDR3 is TGTGCCAGCAGTTTACGTCCCCTTGGGTCCACTGAAGCTTTCTTT. Translating it yields CASSLRPLGSTEAFF.

The chain uses TRBV6-1 and TRBJ1-4, with a tentative D call TRBD1 (6 bases). V shed 5 bases and J shed 8 bases, with 21 bases lying between them. Germline V gives CDR1 MNHNS, CDR2 SASEGT. The length of the CDR3 is 16 residues. The CDR3 DNA follows: TGTGCCAGCAGTTCACCTCCGGGGGGCGCAGGGGAAAAACTGTTTTTT. The encoded protein is CASSSPPGGAGEKLFF.